This TCR beta chain was sequenced in a study of T cell responses to AZD1222 COVID-19 vaccine. TCRdb's copy holds only in-frame clones and misses some; the assay was immunoSEQ multiplex PCR. The table records 95,000 to 150,000 clones, 80% to 90% of them present only once. Concerning this clone itself: Its antigen is unidentified. The same CDR3 can be traced to other DNA sequences in this sample.

V trimming: 6 bases; J trimming: 4 bases; junction bases outside the gene matches: 6. Germline V gene data show CDR1 as LNHDA and CDR2 as SQIVND (reference sequence). CDR3 length equals 14 residues. Study-level findings and limits: Only six people who got AZD1222 tested seropositive at baseline. Donors in the cohort were predominantly white British and more often female, and clonal diversity was possibly underestimated.

V and J are TRBV19 and TRBJ1-2; TRBD1 aligns across 9 bases. The sequence came from an adult in good health. This specimen consisted of peripheral blood, obtained on day 0 of AZD1222 vaccination. CDR3 nucleotides: TGTGCCAGTAGCCCGGGACAGGGAGGCTATGGCTACACCTTC. This encodes CASSPGQGGYGYTF.